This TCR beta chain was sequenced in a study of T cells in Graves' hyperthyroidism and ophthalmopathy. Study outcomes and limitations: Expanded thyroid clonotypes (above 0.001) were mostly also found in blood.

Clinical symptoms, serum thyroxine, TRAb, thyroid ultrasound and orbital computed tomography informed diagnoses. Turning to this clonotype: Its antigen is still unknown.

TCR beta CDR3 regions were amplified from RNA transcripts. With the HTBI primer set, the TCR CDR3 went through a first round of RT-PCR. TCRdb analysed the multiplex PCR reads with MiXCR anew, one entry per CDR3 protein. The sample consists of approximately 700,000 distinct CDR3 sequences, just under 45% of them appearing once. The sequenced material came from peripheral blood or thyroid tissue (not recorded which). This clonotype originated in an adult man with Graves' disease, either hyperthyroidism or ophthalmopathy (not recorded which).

The CDR3: CASSDETGDQPQHF. CDR3 coding DNA: TGTGCCAGCAGTGATGAGACAGGCGATCAGCCCCAGCATTTT. This rearrangement joins TRBV25-1 to TRBJ1-5, with a tentative D call TRBD1 (6 bases). V shed 3 bases and J shed 5 bases, with 11 bases lying between them. CDR3 length: 14 amino acids. CDR1 is MGHDK, CDR2 SYGVNS, per germline.